Listed below are T cell receptor beta chains from one sample, sequenced in a study of shared clonotypes between healthy human individuals. The assay was immunoSEQ multiplex PCR, and TCRdb's table has in-frame clones only and misses some. The repertoire includes around 530,000 clones, around three quarters of them detected once, and around 12% sits in the top ten. Material for sequencing was PBMCs. Receptor source: a woman between 40 and 55 years old in good health. Some clones in this sample may be carry-over from other donors' samples. The CDR3 runs from the conserved cysteine through the conserved F or W. A D gene is named only where the DNA matches it firmly. Size values are once, few and many counts, or a class for expanded clones, and some rows have none.

clone size	D gene	J gene	V gene	CDR3 protein	CDR3 DNA
NA	TRBD2	TRBJ2-3	TRBV7-2	CASSLVAGGTDTQYF	TGTGCCAGCAGCTTAGTAGCGGGAGGCACAGATACGCAGTATTTT
NA	NA	TRBJ2-1	TRBV19	CASRTESSYNEQFF	TGTGCCAGTAGGACCGAGAGCTCCTACAATGAGCAGTTCTTC
few	TRBD2	TRBJ2-1	TRBV5-1	CASKLAGGPVNEQFF	TGCGCCAGCAAGCTAGCGGGAGGGCCCGTCAATGAGCAGTTCTTC
NA	NA	TRBJ2-1	TRBV28	CASSLLGGTYNEQFF	TGTGCCAGCAGTTTATTGGGCGGAACCTACAATGAGCAGTTCTTC
NA	NA	TRBJ2-7	TRBV6-5	CASSGQGAHEQYF	TGTGCCAGCAGTGGCCAAGGGGCCCACGAGCAGTACTTC
NA	NA	TRBJ2-5	TRBV5-1	CASSLTGTRQETQYF	TGCGCCAGCAGCTTGACAGGGACGCGGCAAGAGACCCAGTACTTC
many	TRBD1	TRBJ2-7	TRBV4-2	CASSQRTGVDEQYF	TGTGCCAGCAGCCAGAGGACAGGGGTCGACGAGCAGTACTTC
NA	NA	TRBJ2-7	TRBV19	CASSVVGGAYEQYF	TGTGCCAGTAGTGTCGTCGGGGGTGCCTACGAGCAGTACTTC
many	NA	TRBJ2-7	TRBV6-6	CASSYTPREQYF	TGTGCCAGCAGTTACACCCCGCGGGAGCAGTACTTC
NA	TRBD2	TRBJ2-1	TRBV11-2	CASSLQLAGSSYNEQFF	TGTGCCAGCAGCTTGCAACTAGCGGGGAGCTCCTACAATGAGCAGTTCTTC
NA	NA	TRBJ2-3	TRBV27	CASKRADTDTQYF	TGTGCCAGCAAAAGGGCCGACACAGATACGCAGTATTTT
NA	NA	TRBJ1-1	TRBV18	CASSSNTEAFF	TGTGCCAGCTCCTCGAACACTGAAGCTTTCTTT
NA	NA	TRBJ2-7	TRBV28	CASTFGPIRSYEQYF	TGTGCCAGCACCTTTGGGCCTATTCGCTCCTACGAGCAGTACTTC
NA	NA	TRBJ2-7	TRBV7-9	CASSTIGGTYEQYF	TGTGCCAGCAGCACCATCGGAGGGACGTACGAGCAGTACTTC
NA	NA	TRBJ1-4	TRBV20-1	CSAHPNEKLFF	TGCAGTGCTCACCCTAATGAAAAACTGTTTTTT
NA	TRBD2	TRBJ2-3	TRBV4-2	CASSQGVTSELSTDTQYF	TGTGCCAGCAGCCAAGGGGTGACTAGCGAGCTAAGCACAGATACGCAGTATTTT
few	TRBD1	TRBJ1-1	TRBV7-9	CASSPRTGMNTEAFF	TGTGCCAGCAGCCCCAGGACAGGGATGAACACTGAAGCTTTCTTT
NA	TRBD1	TRBJ2-3	TRBV7-9	CASSLGDRRLSADTQYF	TGTGCCAGCAGCTTAGGGGACAGGAGACTGAGTGCAGATACGCAGTATTTT
once	TRBD2	TRBJ2-1	TRBV27	CASRPGVAGGGEQFF	TGTGCCAGCAGGCCTGGGGTAGCGGGGGGTGGTGAGCAGTTCTTC
NA	NA	TRBJ1-2	TRBV2	CASSDKQKAANYGYTF	TGTGCCAGCAGTGATAAACAGAAGGCCGCTAACTATGGCTACACCTTC
NA	TRBD2	TRBJ2-5	TRBV29-1	CSVWTSGIETQYF	TGCAGCGTGTGGACTAGCGGGATCGAGACCCAGTACTTC
NA	TRBD2	TRBJ2-1	TRBV18	CASSPLGTSDYNEQFF	TGTGCCAGCTCACCACTCGGGACTAGCGACTACAATGAGCAGTTCTTC
NA	TRBD2	TRBJ2-1	TRBV11-3	CASSAAGTSGRNEQFF	TGTGCCAGCAGCGCCGCCGGGACTAGCGGGAGAAATGAGCAGTTCTTC
once	TRBD2	TRBJ2-3	TRBV7-3	CASSLAFAGGPGDTQYF	TGTGCCAGCAGCTTAGCGTTCGCGGGAGGGCCAGGGGATACGCAGTATTTT
once	NA	TRBJ2-1	TRBV5-1	CASSQRPGTADEQFF	TGCGCCAGCAGCCAACGACCCGGGACTGCGGATGAGCAGTTCTTC
NA	TRBD2	TRBJ2-3	TRBV6-5	CASSYEGTTTDTQYF	TGTGCCAGCAGTTACGAAGGGACTACCACAGATACGCAGTATTTT
NA	NA	TRBJ2-2	TRBV11-2	CASSLVGGGSYTGELFF	TGTGCCAGCAGCTTAGTGGGGGGCGGGAGTTACACCGGGGAGCTGTTTTTT
NA	TRBD1	TRBJ1-5	TRBV30	CAFSPDRGLQPQHF	TGTGCCTTCTCCCCGGACAGGGGGCTCCAGCCCCAGCATTTT
NA	NA	TRBJ2-7	TRBV5-1	CASSEGGGVYEQYF	TGCGCCAGCAGCGAAGGCGGTGGGGTGTACGAGCAGTACTTC
few	TRBD2	TRBJ2-3	TRBV9	CASSVGRGRAGNTQYF	TGTGCCAGCAGCGTAGGTCGCGGGAGGGCCGGGAATACGCAGTATTTT
NA	TRBD1	TRBJ2-5	TRBV5-4	CASTGDRVPQETQYF	TGTGCCAGCACCGGGGACAGGGTTCCACAAGAGACCCAGTACTTC
NA	NA	TRBJ2-3	TRBV25-1	CASSDSRGDTQYF	TGTGCCAGCAGTGATTCTAGGGGAGATACGCAGTATTTT
NA	TRBD2	TRBJ2-7	TRBV7-7	CARMIEFGASGYEQYF	TGTGCTAGAATGATCGAATTCGGGGCTAGCGGGTACGAGCAGTACTTC
NA	NA	TRBJ2-7	TRBV21-1	CASSDGEQSYEQYF	TGTGCCAGCAGCGACGGGGAACAATCCTACGAGCAGTACTTC
NA	NA	TRBJ2-3	TRBV18	CASSPIITDTQYF	TGTGCCAGCTCACCGATTATTACAGATACGCAGTATTTT
NA	NA	TRBJ2-1	TRBV9	CASSAYRNNEQFF	TGTGCCAGCAGCGCTTACAGGAACAATGAGCAGTTCTTC
NA	NA	TRBJ1-5	TRBV29-1	CSVEEYSNQPQHF	TGCAGCGTTGAGGAATATAGCAATCAGCCCCAGCATTTT
NA	NA	TRBJ2-2	TRBV4-3	CASSQINRFKATGELFF	TGCGCCAGCAGCCAGATAAACCGTTTCAAGGCAACCGGGGAGCTGTTTTTT
NA	TRBD1	TRBJ1-2	TRBV7-9	CASSSGQRGLYGYTF	TGTGCCAGCAGCTCGGGACAGAGAGGACTCTATGGCTACACCTTC
NA	NA	TRBJ2-7	TRBV21-1	CASSKWALAGGPNEQYF	TGTGCCAGCAGCAAATGGGCACTAGCGGGAGGGCCCAACGAGCAGTACTTC